The present entry profiles one T cell receptor (beta chain) with its context. Only United States sites treated participants with HIV. The libraries were made with immunoSEQ v3.0 at survey level. Using immunoSEQ multiplex PCR, the repertoire was profiled, and TCRdb retains in-frame clones only, with some absent. The data contain about 34,000 clones, about 88% of them seen just once; the ten biggest clones take up roughly 5%. This sample is drawn from a study of long-term antiretroviral therapy in people with HIV. The CDR3 is 13 amino acids. Germline values: CDR1 SSHAT, CDR2 FNYEAQ (reference sequence). V shed 8 bases and J shed 0 bases, with 8 bases lying between them.

The clonotype was recovered from a woman in her 30s with HIV. The specimen comprised unsorted PBMCs, sampled roughly 2.9 years before starting antiretroviral therapy. V gene TRBV7-7 combines with J gene TRBJ1-3, with D unresolved. The CDR3 region is CASGPSSGNTIYF. The DNA of the CDR3 is TGTGCCAGCGGACCTAGCTCTGGAAACACCATATATTTT.